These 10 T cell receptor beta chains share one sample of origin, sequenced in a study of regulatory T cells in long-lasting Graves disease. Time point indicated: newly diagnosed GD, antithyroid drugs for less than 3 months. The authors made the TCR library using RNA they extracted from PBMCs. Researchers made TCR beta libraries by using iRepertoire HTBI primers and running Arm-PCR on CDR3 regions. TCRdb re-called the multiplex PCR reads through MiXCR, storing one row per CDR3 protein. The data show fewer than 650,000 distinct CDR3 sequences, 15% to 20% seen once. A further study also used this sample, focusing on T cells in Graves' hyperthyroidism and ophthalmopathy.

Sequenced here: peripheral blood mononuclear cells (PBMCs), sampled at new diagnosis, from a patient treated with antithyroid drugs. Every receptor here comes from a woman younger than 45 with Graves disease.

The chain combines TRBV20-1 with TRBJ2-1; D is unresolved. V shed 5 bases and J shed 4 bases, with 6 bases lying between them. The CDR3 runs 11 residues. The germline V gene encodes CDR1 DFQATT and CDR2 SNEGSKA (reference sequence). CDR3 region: CSAALYNEQFF. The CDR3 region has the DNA TGCAGTGCTGCCCTATACAATGAGCAGTTCTTC.

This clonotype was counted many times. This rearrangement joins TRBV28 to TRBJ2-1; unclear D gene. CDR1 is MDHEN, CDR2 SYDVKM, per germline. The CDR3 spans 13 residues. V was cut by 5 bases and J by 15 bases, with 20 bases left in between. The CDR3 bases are TGTGCCAGCAGTGCCCCCGGAGTTGACCGACCGTTCTTC. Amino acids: CASSAPGVDRPFF.

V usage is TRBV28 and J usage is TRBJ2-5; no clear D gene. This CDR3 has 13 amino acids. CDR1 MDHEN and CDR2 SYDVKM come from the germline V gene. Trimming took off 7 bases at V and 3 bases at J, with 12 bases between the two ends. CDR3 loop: CASIRAPKETQYF. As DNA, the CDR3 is TGTGCCAGCATAAGGGCACCGAAAGAGACCCAGTACTTC.

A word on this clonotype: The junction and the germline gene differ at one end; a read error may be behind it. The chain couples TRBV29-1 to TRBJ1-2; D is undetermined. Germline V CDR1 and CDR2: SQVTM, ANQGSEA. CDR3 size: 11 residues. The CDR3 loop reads CSVEANYGYTF. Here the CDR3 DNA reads TGCAGCGTCGAAGCCAACTATGGCTACACCTTC.

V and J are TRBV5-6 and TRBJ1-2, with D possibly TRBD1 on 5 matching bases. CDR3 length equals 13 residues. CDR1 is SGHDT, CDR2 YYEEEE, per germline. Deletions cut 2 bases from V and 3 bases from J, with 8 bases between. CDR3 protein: CASSFGGDYGYTF. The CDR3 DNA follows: TGTGCCAGCAGCTTCGGGGGGGACTATGGCTACACCTTC.

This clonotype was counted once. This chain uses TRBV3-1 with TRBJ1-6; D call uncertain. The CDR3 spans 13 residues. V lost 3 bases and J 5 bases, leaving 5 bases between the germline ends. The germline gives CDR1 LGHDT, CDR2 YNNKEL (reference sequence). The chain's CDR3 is CASSHIDNSPLHF. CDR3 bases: TGTGCCAGCAGCCATATAGATAATTCACCCCTCCACTTT.

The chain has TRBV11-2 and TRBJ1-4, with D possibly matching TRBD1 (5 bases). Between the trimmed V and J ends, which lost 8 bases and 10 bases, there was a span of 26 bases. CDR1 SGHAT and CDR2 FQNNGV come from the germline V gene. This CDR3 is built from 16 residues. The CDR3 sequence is CASGPGERGNSVKLFF. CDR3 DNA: TGTGCCAGCGGGCCCGGGGAGAGGGGAAATAGTGTAAAACTGTTTTTT. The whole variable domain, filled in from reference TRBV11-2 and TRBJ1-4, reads EAGVAQSPRYKIIEKRQSVAFWCNPISGHATLYWYQQILGQGPKLLIQFQNNGVVDDSQLPKDRFSAERLKGVDSTLKIQPAKLEDSAVYLCASGPGERGNSVKLFFGSGTQLSVL.

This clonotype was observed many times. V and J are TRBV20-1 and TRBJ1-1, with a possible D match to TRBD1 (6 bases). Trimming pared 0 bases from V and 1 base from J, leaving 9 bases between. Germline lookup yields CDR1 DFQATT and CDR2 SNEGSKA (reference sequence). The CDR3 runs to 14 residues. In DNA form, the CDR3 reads TGCAGTGCTAGAGAAGGGGGAGGGAACACTGAAGCTTTCTTT. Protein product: CSAREGGGNTEAFF.

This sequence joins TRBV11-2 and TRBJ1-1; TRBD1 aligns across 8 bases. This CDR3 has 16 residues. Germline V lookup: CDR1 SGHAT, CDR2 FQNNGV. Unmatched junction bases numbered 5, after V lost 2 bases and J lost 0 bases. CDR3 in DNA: TGTGCCAGCAGCTTATGGGGACAGGCAATGAACACTGAAGCTTTCTTT. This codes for CASSLWGQAMNTEAFF.

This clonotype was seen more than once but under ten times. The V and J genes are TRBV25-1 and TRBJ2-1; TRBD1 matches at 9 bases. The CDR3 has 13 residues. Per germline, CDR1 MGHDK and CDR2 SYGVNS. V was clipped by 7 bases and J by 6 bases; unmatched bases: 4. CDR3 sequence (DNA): TGTGCCAGCACCCGACAGGGGGTCAATGAGCAGTTCTTC. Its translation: CASTRQGVNEQFF.